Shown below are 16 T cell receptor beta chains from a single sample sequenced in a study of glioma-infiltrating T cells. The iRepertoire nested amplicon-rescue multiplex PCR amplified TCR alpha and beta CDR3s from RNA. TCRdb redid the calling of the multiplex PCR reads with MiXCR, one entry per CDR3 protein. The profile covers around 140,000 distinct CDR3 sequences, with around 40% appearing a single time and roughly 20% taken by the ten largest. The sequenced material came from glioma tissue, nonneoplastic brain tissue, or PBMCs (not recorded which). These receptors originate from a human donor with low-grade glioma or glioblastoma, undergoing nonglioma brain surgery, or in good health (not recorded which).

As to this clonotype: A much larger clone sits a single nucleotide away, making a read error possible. The CDR3 DNA reads as TGTGCCACCAGCAGAGCCGACAACACTGAAGCTTTCTTT. It translates to CATSRADNTEAFF. V is TRBV15 and J is TRBJ1-1; D ambiguous. Per the germline V gene, CDR1 is LNHNV and CDR2 is YYDKDF (reference sequence). The CDR3 spans 13 residues. V lost 1 base, J lost 2 bases, and 5 bases lay in between.

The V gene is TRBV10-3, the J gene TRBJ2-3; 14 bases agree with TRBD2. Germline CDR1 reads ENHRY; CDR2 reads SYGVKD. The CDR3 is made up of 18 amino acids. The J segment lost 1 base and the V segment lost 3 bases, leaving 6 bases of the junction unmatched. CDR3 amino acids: CAISDPGLAGVGTDTQYF. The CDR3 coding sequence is TGTGCCATCAGTGACCCGGGACTAGCGGGAGTTGGCACAGATACGCAGTATTTT.

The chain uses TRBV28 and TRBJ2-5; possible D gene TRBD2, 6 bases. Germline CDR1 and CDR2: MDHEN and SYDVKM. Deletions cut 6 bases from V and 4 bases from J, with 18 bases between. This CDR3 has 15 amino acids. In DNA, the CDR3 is TGTGCCAGCAGGGGGAATGGGGTGGGACTAGAGACCCAGTACTTC. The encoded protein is CASRGNGVGLETQYF. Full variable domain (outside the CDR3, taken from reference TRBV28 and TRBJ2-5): DVKVTQSSRYLVKRTGEKVFLECVQDMDHENMFWYRQDPGLGLRLIYFSYDVKMKEKGDIPEGYSVSREKKERFSLILESASTNQTSMYLCASRGNGVGLETQYFGPGTRLLVL.

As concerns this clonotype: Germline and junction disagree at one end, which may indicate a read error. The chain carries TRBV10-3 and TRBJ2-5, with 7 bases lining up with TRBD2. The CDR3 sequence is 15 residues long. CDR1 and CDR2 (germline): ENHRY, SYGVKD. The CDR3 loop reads CAISGSGDRKETLYF. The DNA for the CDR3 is TGTGCCATCAGTGGCAGCGGGGACCGAAAAGAGACCCTGTACTTC.

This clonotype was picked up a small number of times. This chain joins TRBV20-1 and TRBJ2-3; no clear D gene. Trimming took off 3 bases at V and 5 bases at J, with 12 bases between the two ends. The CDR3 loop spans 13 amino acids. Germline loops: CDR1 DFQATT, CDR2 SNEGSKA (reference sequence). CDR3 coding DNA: TGCAGTGCTAGGATCGGCTCCGGAGATACGCAGTATTTT. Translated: CSARIGSGDTQYF.

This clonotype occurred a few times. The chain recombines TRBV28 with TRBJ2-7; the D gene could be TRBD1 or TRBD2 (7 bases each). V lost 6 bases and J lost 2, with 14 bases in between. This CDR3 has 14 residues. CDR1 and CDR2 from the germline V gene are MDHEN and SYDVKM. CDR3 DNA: TGTGCCAGCAGAACACAGGGGAGGGCCTACGAGCAGTACTTC. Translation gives CASRTQGRAYEQYF.

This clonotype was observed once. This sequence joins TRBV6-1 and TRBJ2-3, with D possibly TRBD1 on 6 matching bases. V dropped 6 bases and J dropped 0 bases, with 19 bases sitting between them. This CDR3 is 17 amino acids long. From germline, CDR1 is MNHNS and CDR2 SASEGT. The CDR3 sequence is CASRHPQTGLSTDTQYF. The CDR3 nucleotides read TGTGCCAGCAGACACCCCCAGACAGGCCTAAGCACAGATACGCAGTATTTT.

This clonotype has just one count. CDR3 residues: CASSNGNTDTQYF. The CDR3 nucleotides are TGCGCCAGCAGCAATGGGAACACAGATACGCAGTATTTT. This rearrangement joins TRBV5-1 to TRBJ2-3; D call uncertain. The germline gives CDR1 SGHRS, CDR2 YFSETQ. The CDR3 extends over 13 amino acids. The germline V and J ends were trimmed by 4 bases and 2 bases, with 8 bases remaining between them.

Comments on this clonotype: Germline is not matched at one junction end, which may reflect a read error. For the CDR3, the DNA is TGTGCCAGCAGCTTATGGGACAGTTATAATTCACCCCTCCGCTTT. Its protein product is CASSLWDSYNSPLRF. The V gene is TRBV11-2, the J gene TRBJ1-6; 7 bases fit TRBD1. This CDR3 is 15 amino acids long. The germline CDR1 and CDR2 sequences are SGHAT and FQNNGV.

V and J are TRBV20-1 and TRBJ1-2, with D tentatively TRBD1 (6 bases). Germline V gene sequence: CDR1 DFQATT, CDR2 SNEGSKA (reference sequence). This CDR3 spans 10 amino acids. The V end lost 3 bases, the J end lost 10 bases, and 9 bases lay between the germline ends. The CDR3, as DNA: TGCAGTGCTAGGTGGACAGCCTACACCTTC. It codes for CSARWTAYTF.

The chain's CDR3 is CASSYAPGQELNTEAFF. CDR3 nucleotides: TGTGCCAGCAGTTATGCTCCGGGACAGGAGTTGAACACTGAAGCTTTCTTT. V is TRBV6-1 and J is TRBJ1-1; 8 bases align to TRBD1. CDR1 is MNHNS and CDR2 is SASEGT in the germline V gene. CDR3 length: 17 residues. Trimming cost V 5 bases and J 0 bases; bases outside gene matches: 11.

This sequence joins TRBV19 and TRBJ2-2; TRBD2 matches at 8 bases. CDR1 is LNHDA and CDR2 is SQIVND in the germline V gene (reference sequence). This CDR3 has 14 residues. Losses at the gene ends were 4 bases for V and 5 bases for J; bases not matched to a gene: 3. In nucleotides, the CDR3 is TGTGCCAGTAGTAGGACGGGGGGGACCGGGGAGCTGTTTTTT. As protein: CASSRTGGTGELFF.

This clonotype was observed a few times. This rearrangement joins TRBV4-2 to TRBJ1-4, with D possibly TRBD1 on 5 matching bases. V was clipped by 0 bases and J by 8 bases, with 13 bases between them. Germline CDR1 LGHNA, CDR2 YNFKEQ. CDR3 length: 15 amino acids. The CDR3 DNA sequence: TGTGCCAGCAGCCAAGACGGGACCGTGGGGGAAAAACTGTTTTTT. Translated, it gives CASSQDGTVGEKLFF.

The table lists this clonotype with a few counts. The CDR3 sequence: CASSRSGGIQETQYF. CDR3 nucleotides: TGCGCCAGCAGCCGCAGCGGGGGCATCCAAGAGACCCAGTACTTC. The chain joins TRBV4-1 to TRBJ2-5; 8 nucleotides line up with TRBD2. This CDR3 has 15 residues. V shed 4 bases, J shed 1 base, and the junction held 5 bases outside the gene matches. Germline lookup yields CDR1 MGHRA and CDR2 YSYEKL.

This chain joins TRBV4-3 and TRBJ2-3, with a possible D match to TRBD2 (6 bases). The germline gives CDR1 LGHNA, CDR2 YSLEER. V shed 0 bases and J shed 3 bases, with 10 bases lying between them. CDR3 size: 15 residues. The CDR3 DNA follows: TGCGCCAGCAGCCAAGATTTAGCGGAGACAGATACGCAGTATTTT. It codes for CASSQDLAETDTQYF.

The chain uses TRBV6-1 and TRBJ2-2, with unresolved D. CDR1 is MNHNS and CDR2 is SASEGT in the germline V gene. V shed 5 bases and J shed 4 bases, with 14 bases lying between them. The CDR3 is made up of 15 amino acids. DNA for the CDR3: TGTGCCAGCAGTAAAGTCAGCCGTGGCACCGGGGAGCTGTTTTTT. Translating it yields CASSKVSRGTGELFF.